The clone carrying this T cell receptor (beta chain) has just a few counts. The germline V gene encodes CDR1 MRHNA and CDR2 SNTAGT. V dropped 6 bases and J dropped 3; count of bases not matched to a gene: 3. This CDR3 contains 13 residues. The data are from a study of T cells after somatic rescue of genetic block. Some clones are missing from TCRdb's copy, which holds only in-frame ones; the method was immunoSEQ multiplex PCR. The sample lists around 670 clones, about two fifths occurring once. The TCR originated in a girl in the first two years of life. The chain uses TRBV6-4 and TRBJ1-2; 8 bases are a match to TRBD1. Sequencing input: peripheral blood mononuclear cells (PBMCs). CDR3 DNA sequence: TGTGCCAGCAGACTGGACAGGGACTATGGCTACACCTTC. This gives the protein CASRLDRDYGYTF.